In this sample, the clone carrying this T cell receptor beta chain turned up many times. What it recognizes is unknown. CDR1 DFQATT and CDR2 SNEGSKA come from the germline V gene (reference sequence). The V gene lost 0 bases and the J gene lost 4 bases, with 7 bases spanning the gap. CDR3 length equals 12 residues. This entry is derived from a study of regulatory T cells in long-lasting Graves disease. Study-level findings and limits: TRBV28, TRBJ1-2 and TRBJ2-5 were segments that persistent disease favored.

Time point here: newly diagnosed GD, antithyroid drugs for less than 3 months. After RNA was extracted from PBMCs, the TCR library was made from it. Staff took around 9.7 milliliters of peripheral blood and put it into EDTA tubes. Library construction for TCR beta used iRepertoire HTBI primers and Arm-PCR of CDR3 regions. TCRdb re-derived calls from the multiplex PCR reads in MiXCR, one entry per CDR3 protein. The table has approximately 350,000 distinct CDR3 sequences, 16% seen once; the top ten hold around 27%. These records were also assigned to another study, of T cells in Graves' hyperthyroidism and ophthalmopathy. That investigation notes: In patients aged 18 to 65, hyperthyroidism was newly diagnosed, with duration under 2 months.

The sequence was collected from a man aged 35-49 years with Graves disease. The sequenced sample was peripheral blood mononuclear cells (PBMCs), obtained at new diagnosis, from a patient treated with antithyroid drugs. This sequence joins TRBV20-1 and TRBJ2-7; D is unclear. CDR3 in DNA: TGCAGTGCTAGAGAGGATATGTACGAGCAGTACTTC. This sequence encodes CSAREDMYEQYF.